The 21 T cell receptor beta chains listed next were all sequenced from one sample in a study of vaccination and CD4 T cells after COVID-19. Stated treatment: roughly 10-day PBMC culture with coronavirus spike peptide pools or control peptides (ViraFEST assay). No antigen is known for these receptors. Once obtained from cultured CD4+ T cells, the DNA was sequenced using the Oncomine TCR Beta short-read assay. TCRdb reprocessed the PCR reads via MiXCR and lists one record per CDR3 protein. The sample records about 23,000 distinct CDR3 sequences, approximately 64% being singletons. Sequences were derived from CD4+ T cells from blood, cultured in vitro, sampled after SARS-CoV-2 vaccination. These receptor sequences come from a human donor who received a COVID-19 vaccine.

This clonotype was seen a few times. The CDR3 bases are TGTGCCAGCAGTGAACCAGGGAAGGGCGAAAAACTGTTTTTT. Its translation is CASSEPGKGEKLFF. The V call is TRBV25-1, the J call TRBJ1-4, with D tentatively TRBD1 (5 bases). Germline V gene lookup returns CDR1 MGHDK and CDR2 SYGVNS. The CDR3 is 14 residues long. The V gene lost 2 bases and the J gene lost 8 bases, with 12 bases spanning the gap.

This clonotype occurred a few times. The genes are TRBV7-9 and TRBJ2-3; TRBD1 matches 7 bases. Germline V gene sequence: CDR1 SEHNR, CDR2 FQNEAQ (reference sequence). Trimming removed 11 bases from V and 3 bases from J; junction bases left unmatched: 8. The CDR3 has 13 residues. In DNA, the CDR3 is TGTGCCTCTGCGACAGGGCGGACAGATACGCAGTATTTT. This translates into CASATGRTDTQYF.

The rearrangement uses TRBV7-8 and TRBJ2-5; 7 bases fit TRBD2. The germline gives CDR1 SGHVS, CDR2 FQNEAQ. Trimming cost V 4 bases and J 4 bases; bases outside gene matches: 9. The CDR3 totals 15 residues. The CDR3 DNA is TGTGCCAGCAGCTATGGGGGGGGGTTAAGAGAGACCCAGTACTTC. Protein sequence: CASSYGGGLRETQYF.

V usage is TRBV12-3 or TRBV12-4 and J usage is TRBJ1-2; the match to TRBD1 covers 8 bases. This CDR3 region has 13 residues. V lost 4 bases and J lost 8; bases outside the gene matches: 6. DNA for the CDR3: TGTGCCAGCAGTTCGACAGGGGTGAGAGGCTACACCTTC. This translates into CASSSTGVRGYTF.

V and J are TRBV10-1 and TRBJ1-5; possible D gene TRBD1, 6 bases. Germline V gives CDR1 WNHNN, CDR2 SYGVQD (reference sequence). Deletions cut 0 bases from V and 7 bases from J, with 16 bases between. This CDR3 contains 16 residues. This CDR3 reads CASSESTLGGGQPQHF. Here the CDR3 DNA reads TGCGCCAGCAGTGAGTCGACTCTTGGGGGGGGCCAGCCCCAGCATTTT.

The V and J genes are TRBV7-9 and TRBJ2-3; 8 nucleotides match TRBD1. Trimming cost V 4 bases and J 1 base; bases outside gene matches: 4. Germline values: CDR1 SEHNR, CDR2 FQNEAQ (reference sequence). The CDR3 is 15 residues long. The CDR3 here is CASSSADRGTDTQYF. CDR3 coding DNA: TGTGCCAGCAGCTCGGCGGACAGGGGCACAGATACGCAGTATTTT.

The chain joins TRBV5-1 to TRBJ2-7; 10 positions match TRBD2. This CDR3 region has 16 residues. Germline CDR1 SGHRS, CDR2 YFSETQ. Germline trimming cut 0 bases from V and 2 bases from J; bases unmatched to any gene: 5. CDR3: CASSLGASGGTYEQYF. The CDR3 DNA reads TGCGCCAGCAGCTTGGGGGCTAGCGGGGGAACCTACGAGCAGTACTTC.

This clonotype came up once. The V gene is TRBV7-8, the J gene TRBJ1-1; D might be TRBD1 (5 bases). Per germline, CDR1 SGHVS and CDR2 FQNEAQ. V was pared by 5 bases and J by 4 bases, with 14 bases between. This CDR3 contains 14 residues. The DNA of the CDR3 is TGTGCCAGCAGCCGCGAGGGACTGAGCACTGAAGCTTTCTTT. Translating gives CASSREGLSTEAFF.

The table lists this clonotype with a few counts. The DNA of the CDR3 is TGCAGTGGCCCTAGCGGGGTGGAAGAGACCCAGTACTTC. This codes for CSGPSGVEETQYF. The chain employs TRBV20-1 and TRBJ2-5; 9 bases map to TRBD2. Germline CDR1 reads DFQATT; CDR2 reads SNEGSKA (reference sequence). The length of the CDR3 is 13 residues. With V trimmed by 7 bases and J by 3 bases, 6 bases remained unmatched.

The gene calls are TRBV7-8 and TRBJ1-1; a possible D gene is TRBD1 (5 bases). CDR3 length: 15 amino acids. Trimming removed 5 bases at V and 3 bases at J, with 16 bases between. CDR1 and CDR2 from the germline V gene are SGHVS and FQNEAQ. The CDR3 loop reads CASSKEWDGDTEAFF. In DNA, the CDR3 is TGTGCCAGCAGCAAGGAGTGGGACGGGGACACTGAAGCTTTCTTT.

The gene calls are TRBV20-1 and TRBJ1-1; D may be TRBD1 (6 bases). V shed 0 bases and J shed 6 bases, with 11 bases lying between them. CDR1 DFQATT and CDR2 SNEGSKA come from the germline V gene (reference sequence). The CDR3 extends over 13 amino acids. The CDR3 is CSARDGGAAEAFF. For the CDR3, the DNA is TGCAGTGCTAGAGATGGGGGGGCTGCTGAAGCTTTCTTT.

In its sample, this clonotype is medium-sized. The chain joins TRBV30 to TRBJ2-5; 9 bases fit TRBD1. CDR1 GTSNPN and CDR2 SVGIG come from the germline V gene (reference sequence). The CDR3 is made up of 14 amino acids. V trimming: 2 bases; J trimming: 5 bases; junction bases outside the gene matches: 6. The CDR3 nucleotides are TGTGCCTGGAGTCCCGGACAGGGGATTGAGACCCAGTACTTC. It specifies CAWSPGQGIETQYF.

In this sample, this clonotype turned up a few times. This sequence joins TRBV20-1 and TRBJ1-5; 10 bases align to TRBD1. The germline V gene encodes CDR1 DFQATT and CDR2 SNEGSKA (reference sequence). The CDR3 loop spans 15 amino acids. With 3 bases clipped from V and 7 bases from J, the junction kept 9 bases outside the gene matches. Here the CDR3 DNA reads TGCAGTGCTAGCCCGAGACAGGGGGCTTGGCAGCCCCAGCATTTT. Translation gives CSASPRQGAWQPQHF.

The V call is TRBV19, the J call TRBJ1-2, with 8 bases identical to TRBD1. The CDR3 runs 15 residues. After removal of 5 bases from V and 5 bases from J, the junction contained 10 bases not matched to a gene. CDR1 and CDR2 (germline): LNHDA, SQIVND (reference sequence). In DNA, the CDR3 is TGTGCCAGTAGTTCGGGACAGGAGAACTTATATGGCTACACCTTC. It is translated as CASSSGQENLYGYTF. The full variable domain, rest sourced from reference TRBV19 and TRBJ1-2, is DGGITQSPKYLFRKEGQNVTLSCEQNLNHDAMYWYRQDPGQGLRLIYYSQIVNDFQKGDIAEGYSVSREKKESFPLTVTSAQKNPTAFYLCASSSGQENLYGYTFGSGTRLTVV.

The CDR3 DNA reads TGCAGTGCTAGGGGAGCCACAGATACGCAGTATTTT. Its protein product is CSARGATDTQYF. V is TRBV20-1 and J is TRBJ2-3; the D gene is possibly TRBD2 (5 bases). Trimming took 3 bases from V and 2 from J, leaving 6 bases between them. Germline V lookup: CDR1 DFQATT, CDR2 SNEGSKA (reference sequence). This CDR3 spans 12 amino acids.

V is TRBV20-1 and J is TRBJ1-2; 7 bases align to TRBD1. Germline V gene sequence: CDR1 DFQATT, CDR2 SNEGSKA (reference sequence). The CDR3 extends over 14 amino acids. Trimming removed 2 bases from V and 8 bases from J; junction bases left unmatched: 11. This chain's CDR3 is CSARSLQGSGGYTF. The CDR3 DNA reads as TGCAGTGCTAGAAGCTTACAGGGGAGTGGAGGCTACACCTTC.

Here the CDR3 reads CASSYSRVGLETQYF. CDR3 coding DNA: TGTGCCAGCAGTTACTCCCGGGTAGGGCTAGAGACCCAGTACTTC. The chain links TRBV6-5 to TRBJ2-5; no definite D call. Trimming took 0 bases from V and 4 from J, leaving 12 bases between them. This CDR3 has 15 amino acids. CDR1 and CDR2 (germline): MNHEY, SVGAGI.

The chain recombines TRBV24-1 with TRBJ2-1; 13 nucleotides align to TRBD2. From germline, CDR1 is KGHDR and CDR2 SFDVKD. The ends lost 4 bases at V and 10 bases at J; junction bases unmatched: 9. The CDR3 totals 16 residues. The CDR3 reads CATSDSPGLAGFEQFF. CDR3 nucleotides: TGTGCCACCAGTGACTCTCCGGGACTAGCGGGGTTCGAGCAGTTCTTC.

V usage is TRBV30 and J usage is TRBJ1-3, with TRBD1 as a possible D gene (6 bases). CDR1 is GTSNPN, CDR2 SVGIG, per germline (reference sequence). This CDR3 has 16 residues. V was cut by 3 bases and J by 3 bases, with 18 bases left in between. This chain's CDR3 is CAWSRRGAPDGNTIYF. As DNA, the CDR3 is TGTGCCTGGAGCCGCCGGGGGGCGCCCGATGGAAACACCATATATTTT.

The chain joins TRBV27 to TRBJ2-1; D might be TRBD2 (5 bases). CDR1 MNHEY and CDR2 SMNVEV come from the germline V gene (reference sequence). This CDR3 comprises 14 residues. The V end was cut by 4 bases, the J end by 6 bases, with 13 bases between. The CDR3 coding sequence is TGTGCCAGCAGTTGGACTCCCTGGGGCAATGAGCAGTTCTTC. Its translation is CASSWTPWGNEQFF.

The rearrangement uses TRBV19 and TRBJ1-3; possible D gene TRBD1, 6 bases. Trimming pared 5 bases from V and 0 bases from J, leaving 11 bases between. Germline V gives CDR1 LNHDA, CDR2 SQIVND (reference sequence). The CDR3 runs 15 residues. CDR3 in amino acids: CASSAGQSSGNTIYF. The CDR3 nucleotides are TGTGCCAGTAGTGCCGGACAGAGCTCTGGAAACACCATATATTTT.